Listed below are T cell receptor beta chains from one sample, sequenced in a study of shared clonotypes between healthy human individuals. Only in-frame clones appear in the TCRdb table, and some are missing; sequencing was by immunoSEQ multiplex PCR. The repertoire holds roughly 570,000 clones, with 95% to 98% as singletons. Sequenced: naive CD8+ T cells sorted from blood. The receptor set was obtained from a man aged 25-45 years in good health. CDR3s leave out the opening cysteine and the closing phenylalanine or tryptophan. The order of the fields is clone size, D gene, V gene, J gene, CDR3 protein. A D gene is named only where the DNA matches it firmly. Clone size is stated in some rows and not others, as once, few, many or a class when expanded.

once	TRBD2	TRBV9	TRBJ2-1	ASSVGSGTGNEQF
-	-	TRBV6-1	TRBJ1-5	ASSEFWSQPQH
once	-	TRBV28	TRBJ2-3	ASSLGFRTQY
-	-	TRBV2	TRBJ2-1	ASRGGVNEQF
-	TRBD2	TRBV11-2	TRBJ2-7	ASSSLDSPGGRRFEQY
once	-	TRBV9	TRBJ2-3	ASSPSWDLQERTDTQY
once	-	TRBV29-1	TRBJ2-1	SVLDSSSYNEQF
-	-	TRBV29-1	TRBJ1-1	SVEDLLAAF
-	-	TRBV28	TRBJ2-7	ASSPWTEADTDEQY
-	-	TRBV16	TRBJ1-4	ASSPLKVSTNEKLF
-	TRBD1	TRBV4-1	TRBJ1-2	ASSPRTGANYGYT
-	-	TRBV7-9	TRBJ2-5	ASSSPPGADKTQY
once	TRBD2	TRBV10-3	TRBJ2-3	ATADTSGASTDTQY
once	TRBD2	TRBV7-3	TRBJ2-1	ASSRTSGEQF
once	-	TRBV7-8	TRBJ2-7	ASSLALTYEQY
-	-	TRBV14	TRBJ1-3	ASSQDLTDFGNTIY
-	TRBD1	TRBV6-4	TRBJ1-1	ASGRDRGPTEAF
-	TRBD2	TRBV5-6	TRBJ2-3	ASSLPLRLAGGADTQY
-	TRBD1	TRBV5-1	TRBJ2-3	ASSPAFGQGATDTQY
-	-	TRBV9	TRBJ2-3	ASSVDPGSTDTQY
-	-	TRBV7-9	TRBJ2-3	ASSLVIDTQY
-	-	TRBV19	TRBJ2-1	ASSIDTYNEQF
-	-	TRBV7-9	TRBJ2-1	ASSLVADNEQF
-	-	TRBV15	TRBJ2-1	ATSLALNRGVGNEQF
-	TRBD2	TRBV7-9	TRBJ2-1	ASRVTSGAYNEQF
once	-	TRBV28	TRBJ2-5	ASSSLPGTTQETQY
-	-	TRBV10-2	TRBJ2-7	ASQVGIPPYEQY
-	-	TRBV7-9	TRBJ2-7	ASSSWTASYEQY
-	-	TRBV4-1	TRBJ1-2	ASSQWLGQPAYGYT
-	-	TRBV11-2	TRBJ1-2	ASSGSDYGYT
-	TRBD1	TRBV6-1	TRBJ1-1	ASSEVQGGTEAF
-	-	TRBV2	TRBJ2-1	ASSDSYEQF
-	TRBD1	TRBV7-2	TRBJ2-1	ASSLTGQSSYNEQF
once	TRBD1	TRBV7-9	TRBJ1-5	ASSSTGDNQPQH
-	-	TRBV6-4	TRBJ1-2	ASSDRGGSRYGYT
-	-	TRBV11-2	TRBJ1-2	ASSQTGRDYGYT
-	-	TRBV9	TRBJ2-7	ASSPPGYNDEQY
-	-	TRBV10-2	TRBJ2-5	ASSESGGDPQETQY
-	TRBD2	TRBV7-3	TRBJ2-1	ASSLGTSVTYNEQF
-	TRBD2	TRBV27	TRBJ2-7	ASSLSASGSYEQY
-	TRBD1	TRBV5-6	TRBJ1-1	ASREQGALNTEAF
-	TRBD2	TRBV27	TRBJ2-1	ASSLFDGGAYNEQF
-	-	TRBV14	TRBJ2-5	ASSQEDKSTGFQETQY
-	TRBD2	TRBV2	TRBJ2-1	ASTAGGPYEQF
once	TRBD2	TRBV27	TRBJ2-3	ASSFGLAGGADTQY
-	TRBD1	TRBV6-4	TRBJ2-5	ASSLTGAEETQY
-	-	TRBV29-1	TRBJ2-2	SVVGANTGELF
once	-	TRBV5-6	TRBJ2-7	ASSLVRGPAYEQY
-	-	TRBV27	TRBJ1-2	ASSSGIGYGYT
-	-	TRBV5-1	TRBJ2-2	ASSLVAPNTGELF
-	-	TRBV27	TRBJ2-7	ASSYRAHYYEQY
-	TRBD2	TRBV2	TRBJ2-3	ASSELADPDTQY
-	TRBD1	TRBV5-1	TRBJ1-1	ASSLGQANTEAF
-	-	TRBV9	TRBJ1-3	ASSVDGSSGNTIY
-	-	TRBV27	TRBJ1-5	ASSWGPNQPQH
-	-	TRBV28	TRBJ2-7	ASSGEGGERLDEQY
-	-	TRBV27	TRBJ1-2	ASSFRGRGSYGYT
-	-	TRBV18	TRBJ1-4	ASSRLGLTTNEKLF